These 31 T cell receptor beta chains came from one sample sequenced in a study of blood T cell repertoires in COVID-19. Sequencing used immunoSEQ multiplex PCR; TCRdb keeps in-frame clones, though not all of them. Counted here are about 350,000 clones, roughly 89% occurring once; the ten biggest clones make up roughly 8.9%. Source material: peripheral blood. The receptor source for this set is a man younger than 40 with COVID-19, enrolled during active disease.

This clone appeared many times. J is TRBJ2-5 and V is TRBV6-2 or TRBV6-3; 11 bases are a match to TRBD2. J was trimmed by 4 bases and V by 1 base; bases with no gene match: 5. Germline CDR1 and CDR2: MNHEY and SVGEGT. CDR3 length: 16 residues. CDR3 loop: CASSYWASGRTETQYF. Here the CDR3 DNA reads TGTGCCAGCAGTTACTGGGCTAGCGGGAGGACAGAGACCCAGTACTTC.

The genes are TRBV19 and TRBJ2-5; TRBD2 matches 15 bases. The CDR3 runs to 14 residues. From germline, CDR1 is LNHDA and CDR2 SQIVND (reference sequence). Unmatched junction bases numbered 4, after V lost 10 bases and J lost 4 bases. The DNA for the CDR3 is TGTGCCACCCGGACTAGCGGGGGGGTAGAGACCCAGTACTTC. It specifies CATRTSGGVETQYF. The variable domain in full, with the rest retrieved from reference TRBV19 and TRBJ2-5, is DGGITQSPKYLFRKEGQNVTLSCEQNLNHDAMYWYRQDPGQGLRLIYYSQIVNDFQKGDIAEGYSVSREKKESFPLTVTSAQKNPTAFYLCATRTSGGVETQYFGPGTRLLVL.

V usage is TRBV6-5 and J usage is TRBJ1-2, with TRBD1 as a possible D gene (5 bases). The ends were cut back, 2 bases at V and 2 bases at J, with 9 bases in the middle. This CDR3 is 14 amino acids long. Looked up from germline, CDR1 is MNHEY and CDR2 is SVGAGI. The CDR3 region has the DNA TGTGCCAGCAGTTACGGAGACAGAAACTATGGCTACACCTTC. Protein: CASSYGDRNYGYTF.

V and J are TRBV5-1 and TRBJ2-7; tentative D call: TRBD1 (5 bases). CDR3 length: 14 residues. Trimming removed 2 bases at V and 2 bases at J, with 11 bases between. CDR1 and CDR2 from the germline V gene are SGHRS and YFSETQ. The CDR3 coding sequence is TGCGCCAGCAGCTTCCACCAGGGCACCTACGAGCAGTACTTC. Translated: CASSFHQGTYEQYF.

This chain links TRBV12-5 with TRBJ1-1, with D possibly TRBD1 on 5 matching bases. CDR1 and CDR2 from the germline V gene are LGHNT and FRNRAP. The CDR3 contains 11 residues. Trimming left V 1 base short and J 10 bases short, with 7 bases between. CDR3 in amino acids: CASGLAGGAFF. CDR3 nucleotide sequence: TGTGCTAGTGGTTTGGCCGGGGGAGCTTTCTTT. Filled out from reference TRBV12-5 and TRBJ1-1, the complete variable domain reads DARVTQTPRHKVTEMGQEVTMRCQPILGHNTVFWYRQTMMQGLELLAYFRNRAPLDDSGMPKDRFSAEMPDATLATLKIQPSEPRDSAVYFCASGLAGGAFFGQGTRLTVV.

This rearrangement joins TRBV9 to TRBJ2-5; the match to TRBD2 covers 8 bases. V lost 0 bases, J lost 5 bases, and 0 bases stayed unmatched. The CDR3 sequence is 13 residues long. From germline, CDR1 is SGDLS and CDR2 YYNGEE. In DNA form, the CDR3 reads TGTGCCAGCAGCGTAGGCGGGAGGGAGACCCAGTACTTC. Residues: CASSVGGRETQYF.

In its sample, this clone was seen a few times. CDR3 coding DNA: TGTGCCAGCAGCTGGACTAGCGGGAGCTCCTACAATGAGCAGTTCTTC. Translation: CASSWTSGSSYNEQFF. V gene TRBV5-4 combines with J gene TRBJ2-1; 13 bases are shared with TRBD2. CDR1 and CDR2 (germline): SGHNT, YYREEE (reference sequence). With 3 bases clipped from V and 0 bases from J, the junction kept 0 bases outside the gene matches. The CDR3 consists of 16 residues.

The gene calls are TRBV5-6 and TRBJ1-2; D remains unclear. V gave up 4 bases and J gave up 4 bases, with 20 bases separating them. This CDR3 contains 16 residues. In germline, CDR1 is SGHDT, CDR2 YYEEEE. This CDR3 reads CASSPRDHSAVYGYTF. The CDR3 nucleotides are TGTGCCAGCAGCCCCCGGGATCATTCAGCGGTCTATGGCTACACCTTC.

This clone occurred a few times. The chain recombines TRBV7-9 with TRBJ1-1; D gene unclear. V was clipped by 0 bases and J by 1 base, with 6 bases between them. This CDR3 is 14 amino acids long. In germline, CDR1 is SEHNR, CDR2 FQNEAQ (reference sequence). Here the CDR3 reads CASSLARANTEAFF. The DNA of the CDR3 is TGTGCCAGCAGCTTAGCGCGAGCGAACACTGAAGCTTTCTTT.

The DNA of the CDR3 is TGTGCCAGCAGCCCGCGGGTCGCGTTCGAGCAGTACTTC. It encodes CASSPRVAFEQYF. V usage is TRBV12-3 or TRBV12-4 and J usage is TRBJ2-7; tentative D call: TRBD2 (5 bases). The CDR3 is made up of 13 amino acids. Trimming removed 6 bases from V and 6 bases from J, with 15 bases in between.

The V gene is TRBV27, the J gene TRBJ1-6; a possible D gene is TRBD1 (6 bases). Trimming removed 4 bases at V and 13 bases at J, with 11 bases between. CDR3 length equals 12 residues. CDR1 is MNHEY, CDR2 SMNVEV, per germline (reference sequence). The DNA of the CDR3 is TGTGCCAGCAGTTGGCCGGGGGGCCCCCTCCACTTT. This translates into CASSWPGGPLHF.

This clone was counted between two and nine times. The rearrangement uses TRBV27 and TRBJ1-6; no clear D gene. CDR1 is MNHEY and CDR2 is SMNVEV in the germline V gene (reference sequence). This CDR3 has 14 amino acids. V lost 2 bases to trimming and J lost 9 bases, with 11 bases between them. This CDR3 reads CASSLKEYGSPLHF. As DNA, the CDR3 is TGTGCCAGCAGTTTAAAGGAGTATGGTTCACCCCTCCACTTT.

V is TRBV7-9 and J is TRBJ1-4, with D possibly matching TRBD1 (6 bases). CDR3 length: 16 amino acids. The germline V and J ends were trimmed by 3 bases and 4 bases, with 15 bases remaining between them. Germline-derived CDR1 and CDR2 are SEHNR and FQNEAQ (reference sequence). The CDR3 sequence is CASSLGNRAGNEKLFF. The DNA for the CDR3 is TGTGCCAGCAGCTTGGGGAACAGGGCGGGTAATGAAAAACTGTTTTTT.

The chain carries TRBV4-2 and TRBJ1-2; no clear D gene. The CDR3 is 15 residues long. The germline gives CDR1 LGHNA, CDR2 YNFKEQ. Trimming stripped 0 bases from V and 5 bases from J, with 13 bases between. The CDR3 loop is CASSQDWAGEYGYTF. Here the CDR3 DNA reads TGTGCCAGCAGCCAAGATTGGGCAGGCGAATATGGCTACACCTTC.

V gene TRBV6-5 combines with J gene TRBJ2-7; D unclear. Germline CDR1 reads MNHEY; CDR2 reads SVGAGI. Trimming shortened V by 2 bases and J by 1 base, and 9 bases separated the two germline ends. The CDR3 has 14 amino acids. CDR3 sequence reads: CASSYAELSYEQYF. The CDR3 DNA reads as TGTGCCAGCAGTTACGCTGAGTTGTCCTACGAGCAGTACTTC.

This clone appeared a few times. V gene TRBV5-6 combines with J gene TRBJ1-2, with TRBD1 as a possible D gene (6 bases). With 4 bases removed from V and 2 bases from J, the gap between germline ends came to 12 bases. Germline V lookup: CDR1 SGHDT, CDR2 YYEEEE. CDR3 length: 14 amino acids. The CDR3: CASSPQDRNYGYTF. In nucleotides, the CDR3 is TGTGCCAGCAGCCCGCAGGACAGAAACTATGGCTACACCTTC. Supplemented by reference TRBV5-6 and TRBJ1-2, the full variable domain reads DAGVTQSPTHLIKTRGQQVTLRCSPKSGHDTVSWYQQALGQGPQFIFQYYEEEERQRGNFPDRFSGHQFPNYSSELNVNALLLGDSALYLCASSPQDRNYGYTFGSGTRLTVV.

V and J are TRBV6-5 and TRBJ1-2, with D perhaps matching TRBD1 (5 bases). CDR1 and CDR2 (germline): MNHEY, SVGAGI. V was trimmed by 6 bases and J by 3 bases, leaving 11 bases between them. The CDR3 covers 13 residues. CDR3 loop: CASSLGGDYGYTF. CDR3 in DNA: TGTGCCAGCAGCCTGGGGGGTGACTATGGCTACACCTTC.

V gene TRBV6-5 combines with J gene TRBJ1-6; D unclear. The germline gives CDR1 MNHEY, CDR2 SVGAGI. Between the trimmed V and J ends, which lost 0 bases and 0 bases, there was a span of 6 bases. The CDR3 extends over 16 amino acids. For the CDR3, the DNA is TGTGCCAGCAGTTACTCCCCAGGCTCCTATAATTCACCCCTCCACTTT. Its translation: CASSYSPGSYNSPLHF.

The chain uses TRBV7-9 and TRBJ2-7; D perhaps matches TRBD2 (6 bases). This CDR3 contains 13 residues. Germline values: CDR1 SEHNR, CDR2 FQNEAQ (reference sequence). V lost 4 bases to trimming and J lost 6 bases, with 13 bases between them. For the CDR3, the DNA is TGTGCCAGCAGCTCAGCAGGGAGGTCCGAGCAGTACTTC. Translation gives CASSSAGRSEQYF. The full variable domain, completed using reference TRBV7-9 and TRBJ2-7, is DTGVSQNPRHKITKRGQNVTFRCDPISEHNRLYWYRQTLGQGPEFLTYFQNEAQLEKSRLLSDRFSAERPKGSFSTLEIQRTEQGDSAMYLCASSSAGRSEQYFGPGTRLTVT.

The chain employs TRBV28 and TRBJ1-5; 7 bases are a match to TRBD1. There are 17 residues in the CDR3. CDR1 and CDR2 from the germline V gene are MDHEN and SYDVKM. The ends lost 5 bases at V and 0 bases at J; junction bases unmatched: 10. In DNA, the CDR3 is TGTGCCAGCAGTGCAAACACAGGGGCGTTTAGCAATCAGCCCCAGCATTTT. Protein product: CASSANTGAFSNQPQHF.

V gene TRBV15 combines with J gene TRBJ1-1; D gene uncertain. CDR3 length: 15 residues. Trimming removed 0 bases at V and 1 base at J, with 9 bases between. The germline CDR1 and CDR2 sequences are LNHNV and YYDKDF (reference sequence). The CDR3 loop reads CATSRDTEKNTEAFF. The CDR3 DNA sequence: TGTGCCACCAGCAGAGATACAGAGAAGAACACTGAAGCTTTCTTT.

V gene TRBV5-4 combines with J gene TRBJ2-5, with 12 bases identical to TRBD2. From germline, CDR1 is SGHNT and CDR2 YYREEE (reference sequence). The CDR3 consists of 17 residues. Trimming took 2 bases from V and 5 from J; bases not matched to a gene: 10. CDR3 nucleotide sequence: TGTGCCAGCAGCTTTGGTCTAGCGGGGGGGCTTAAGGAGACCCAGTACTTC. Protein product: CASSFGLAGGLKETQYF.

The chain carries TRBV9 and TRBJ2-3; 8 bases map to TRBD1. The junction had 16 bases not matched to a gene; V was cut back by 2 bases and J by 5 bases. The germline V gene encodes CDR1 SGDLS and CDR2 YYNGEE. The CDR3 extends over 18 amino acids. CDR3 amino acids: CASSVQSGSGGSRDTQYF. CDR3 in DNA: TGTGCCAGCAGCGTCCAGTCCGGGTCAGGGGGCTCGAGAGATACGCAGTATTTT.

The chain couples TRBV6-1 to TRBJ1-6, with 7 positions matching TRBD1. From germline, CDR1 is MNHNS and CDR2 SASEGT. The CDR3 totals 18 residues. V trimming: 0 bases; J trimming: 7 bases; junction bases outside the gene matches: 12. The DNA for the CDR3 is TGTGCCAGCAGTGAAGCGCGTACACGACAGGGATCCAATTCACCCCTCCACTTT. Its protein is CASSEARTRQGSNSPLHF.

V and J are TRBV11-3 and TRBJ2-7; TRBD1 might be the D (6 bases). The CDR3 runs 13 residues. V lost 5 bases, J lost 6 bases, and 14 bases lay in between. Germline V gene data show CDR1 as SGHNT and CDR2 as YENEEA. The CDR3 nucleotides are TGTGCCAGCAGCCCCAGGGCCAGGGGCGAGCAGTACTTC. It specifies CASSPRARGEQYF.

This sequence joins TRBV5-8 and TRBJ2-2; D may be TRBD2 (7 bases). The length of the CDR3 is 16 residues. CDR1 is SGHTS, CDR2 YDEGEE, per germline. Between the trimmed V and J ends, which lost 2 bases and 4 bases, there was a span of 15 bases. The CDR3 is CASSFSGGALTGELFF. As DNA, the CDR3 is TGTGCCAGCAGCTTTTCGGGGGGCGCTCTCACCGGGGAGCTGTTTTTT.

The rearrangement links TRBV3-1 (or the pseudogene TRBV3-2) to TRBJ1-2; 12 bases match TRBD1. This CDR3 is 14 amino acids long. Per the germline V gene, CDR1 is LGHDT and CDR2 is YNNKEL (reference sequence). The V gene end was trimmed by 3 bases and the J gene end by 8 bases; junction bases not matched to a gene: 4. CDR3 in DNA: TGTGCCAGCAGCCAGGGACAGGGGGCAGGAGGCTACACCTTC. This encodes CASSQGQGAGGYTF.

The rearrangement links TRBV6-6 to TRBJ2-7, with 10 bases matching TRBD1. This CDR3 spans 16 amino acids. Unmatched junction bases numbered 11, after V lost 6 bases and J lost 3 bases. Germline CDR1 is MNHNY and CDR2 is SVGAGI (reference sequence). DNA of the CDR3: TGTGCCAGCAGGGACCCATGGACAGGGGGTGACTACGAGCAGTACTTC. Protein product: CASRDPWTGGDYEQYF.

The count of this clone is one. The CDR3 loop reads CASSIDLFPGEQYF. CDR3 coding DNA: TGTGCCAGTAGTATAGATCTATTCCCAGGCGAGCAGTACTTC. This rearrangement joins TRBV19 to TRBJ2-7; D is uncertain. Germline loops: CDR1 LNHDA, CDR2 SQIVND (reference sequence). This CDR3 is built from 14 residues. V dropped 0 bases and J dropped 6 bases, with 12 bases sitting between them.

The rearrangement joins TRBV4-2 to TRBJ2-1; D gene uncertain. The germline V gene has CDR1 LGHNA and CDR2 YNFKEQ. CDR3 length: 17 amino acids. V was cut by 4 bases and J by 7 bases, with 23 bases left in between. In nucleotides, the CDR3 is TGTGCCAGCAGCCCCTCGAGTAGCCACATAACCGAAAATGAGCAGTTCTTC. Protein product: CASSPSSSHITENEQFF.

V and J are TRBV28 and TRBJ2-7; possibly TRBD1 for D (6 bases). In germline, CDR1 is MDHEN, CDR2 SYDVKM. The length of the CDR3 is 15 residues. Trimming cost V 5 bases and J 7 bases, with 21 bases left between them. The DNA for the CDR3 is TGTGCCAGCAGTACCACAGGGAGAGCCTCCTGGGAGCAGTACTTC. It specifies CASSTTGRASWEQYF. Using reference TRBV28 and TRBJ2-7 for the parts outside the CDR3, the full variable domain is DVKVTQSSRYLVKRTGEKVFLECVQDMDHENMFWYRQDPGLGLRLIYFSYDVKMKEKGDIPEGYSVSREKKERFSLILESASTNQTSMYLCASSTTGRASWEQYFGPGTRLTVT.